The clone carrying this TCR beta chain occurred once. Clones were read by immunoSEQ multiplex PCR, and TCRdb kept only the in-frame ones, dropping some. This repertoire shows 150,000 to 200,000 clones, 84% found once; its top ten account for about 12%. The data were taken from a study of blood T cell repertoires in COVID-19. Between the trimmed V and J ends, which lost 2 bases and 8 bases, there was a span of 9 bases. Germline V lookup: CDR1 SGHAT, CDR2 FQNNGV. The CDR3 contains 13 residues. The specimen sequenced was PBMCs or T cells enriched from blood (not recorded which). The chain recombines TRBV11-2 with TRBJ1-4, with D uncertain. The sequence came from a man in his fifties or sixties who had recovered from COVID-19. CDR3 sequence (DNA): TGTGCCAGCAGCTTATGGGGAGGAGAAAAACTGTTTTTT. It encodes CASSLWGGEKLFF.